Detailed here is one T cell receptor (beta chain). The data stem from a study of OX40 agonist ivuxolimab in advanced cancers. This CDR3 region has 13 residues. V lost 11 bases and J 2 bases, leaving 16 bases between the germline ends. Per germline, CDR1 MDHEN and CDR2 SYDVKM. Produced via immunoSEQ multiplex PCR; TCRdb's table is partial and in-frame only. The table has approximately 100,000 clones, around 90% seen once. The specimen was CD4+ or CD8+ T cells sorted from blood, collected in a trial of the OX40 agonist ivuxolimab. This receptor was obtained from an adult with an advanced solid tumor such as melanoma, head and neck, liver or kidney cancer. The chain is built from TRBV28 and TRBJ2-7, with D perhaps TRBD1 or TRBD2 (7 bases each). In nucleotides, the CDR3 is TGTGCCTCCTCGCAGGGGGGGCCCTACGAGCAGTACTTC. It specifies CASSQGGPYEQYF. The whole variable domain, remainder taken from reference TRBV28 and TRBJ2-7, is DVKVTQSSRYLVKRTGEKVFLECVQDMDHENMFWYRQDPGLGLRLIYFSYDVKMKEKGDIPEGYSVSREKKERFSLILESASTNQTSMYLCASSQGGPYEQYFGPGTRLTVT.